The clone carrying this T cell receptor (beta chain) was seen just once. This record belongs to a study of T cell responses to AZD1222 COVID-19 vaccine. Produced via immunoSEQ multiplex PCR; TCRdb's table is partial and in-frame only. The sample has 100,000 to 150,000 clones; 80% to 95% are singletons. The CDR3 sequence is 17 residues long. In germline, CDR1 is LNHDA, CDR2 SQIVND (reference sequence). The V and J ends lost 4 bases and 0 bases, in that order; junction bases with no gene match: 8. The rearrangement links TRBV19 to TRBJ2-1, with 8 bases lining up with TRBD2. The sequencing here drew on peripheral blood, taken on day 0 of MenACWY control vaccination. This receptor was obtained from an adult in good health. Here the CDR3 reads CASSKYSGTSSYNEQFF. The CDR3 region has the DNA TGTGCCAGTAGTAAATATTCCGGGACTAGCTCCTACAATGAGCAGTTCTTC.